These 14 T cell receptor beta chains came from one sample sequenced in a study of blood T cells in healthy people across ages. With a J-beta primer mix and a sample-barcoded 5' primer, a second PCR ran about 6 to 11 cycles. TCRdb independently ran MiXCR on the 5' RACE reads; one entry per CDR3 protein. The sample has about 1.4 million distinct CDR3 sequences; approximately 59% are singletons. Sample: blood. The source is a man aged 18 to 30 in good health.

The CDR3: CASSPWRGTDTQYF. The CDR3, as DNA: TGTGCCAGCAGTCCATGGCGGGGCACAGATACGCAGTATTTT. This sequence joins TRBV6-4 and TRBJ2-3; perhaps TRBD2 as D (5 bases). The V and J ends lost 5 bases and 1 base respectively, with 10 bases between them. The CDR3 spans 14 residues. CDR1 and CDR2 from the germline V gene are MRHNA and SNTAGT.

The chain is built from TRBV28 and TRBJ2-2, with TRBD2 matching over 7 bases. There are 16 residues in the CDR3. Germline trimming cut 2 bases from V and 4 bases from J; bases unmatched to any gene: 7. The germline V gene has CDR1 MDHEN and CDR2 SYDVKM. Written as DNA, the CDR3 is TGTGCCAGCAGTTTAGGGGGGGACTATCCCACCGGGGAGCTGTTTTTT. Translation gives CASSLGGDYPTGELFF.

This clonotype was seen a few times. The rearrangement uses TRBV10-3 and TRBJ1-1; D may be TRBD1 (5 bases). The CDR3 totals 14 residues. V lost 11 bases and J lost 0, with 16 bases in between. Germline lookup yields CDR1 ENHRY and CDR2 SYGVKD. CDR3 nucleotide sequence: TGTGCCGCAGGGTCAGGTGACATGAACACTGAAGCTTTCTTT. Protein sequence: CAAGSGDMNTEAFF.

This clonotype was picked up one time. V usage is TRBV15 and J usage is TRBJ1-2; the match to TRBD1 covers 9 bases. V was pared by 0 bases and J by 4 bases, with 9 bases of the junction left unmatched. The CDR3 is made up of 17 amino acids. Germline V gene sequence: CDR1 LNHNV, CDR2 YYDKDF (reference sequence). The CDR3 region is CATSRDYGTGYSYGYTF. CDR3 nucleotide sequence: TGTGCCACCAGCAGAGATTACGGGACAGGGTATTCCTATGGCTACACCTTC.

The CDR3: CASRPSGGAYNEQYF. For the CDR3, the DNA is TGTGCCAGCAGACCCTCAGGGGGCGCCTACAATGAGCAGTACTTC. V and J are TRBV28 and TRBJ2-5; 8 nucleotides agree with TRBD1. Germline V CDR1 and CDR2: MDHEN, SYDVKM. Trimming removed 6 bases from V and 11 bases from J; junction bases left unmatched: 17. The CDR3 runs 15 residues.

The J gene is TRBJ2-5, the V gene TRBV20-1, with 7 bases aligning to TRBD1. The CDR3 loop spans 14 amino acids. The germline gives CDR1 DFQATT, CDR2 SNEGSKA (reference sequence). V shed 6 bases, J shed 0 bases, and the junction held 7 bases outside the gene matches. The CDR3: CSAMGQQNQETQYF. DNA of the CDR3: TGCAGTGCAATGGGACAGCAGAACCAAGAGACCCAGTACTTC.

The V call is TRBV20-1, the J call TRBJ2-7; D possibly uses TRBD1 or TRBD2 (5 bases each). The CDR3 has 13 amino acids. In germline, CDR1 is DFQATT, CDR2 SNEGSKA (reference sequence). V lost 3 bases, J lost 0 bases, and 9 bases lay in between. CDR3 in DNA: TGCAGTGCTAGTTGGGGGAACTCCTACGAGCAGTACTTC. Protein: CSASWGNSYEQYF.

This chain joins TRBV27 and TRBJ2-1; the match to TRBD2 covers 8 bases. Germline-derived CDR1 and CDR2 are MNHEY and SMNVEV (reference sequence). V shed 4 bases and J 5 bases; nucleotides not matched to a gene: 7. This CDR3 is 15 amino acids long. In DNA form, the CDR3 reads TGTGCCAGCAGTTCCAGCGGGGGAGAGGACAATGAGCAGTTCTTC. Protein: CASSSSGGEDNEQFF.

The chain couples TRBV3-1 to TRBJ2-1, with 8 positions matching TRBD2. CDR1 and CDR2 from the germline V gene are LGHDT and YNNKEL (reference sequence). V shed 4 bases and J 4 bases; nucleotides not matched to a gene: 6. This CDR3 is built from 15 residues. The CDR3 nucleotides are TGTGCCAGCAGCCCGATGGTAGCGGGATACAATGAGCAGTTCTTC. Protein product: CASSPMVAGYNEQFF.

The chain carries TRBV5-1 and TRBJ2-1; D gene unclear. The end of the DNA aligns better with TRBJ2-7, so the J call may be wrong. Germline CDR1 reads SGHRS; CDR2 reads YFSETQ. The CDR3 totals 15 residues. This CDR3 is CASSSLPSRPYEQYF. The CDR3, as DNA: TGCGCCAGCAGCTCGCTCCCTTCTAGACCGTACGAGCAGTACTTC.

CDR3 in amino acids: CSAMTYNTDTQYF. CDR3 in DNA: TGCAGTGCGATGACGTATAACACAGATACGCAGTATTTT. This chain connects TRBV20-1 to TRBJ2-3; D gene ambiguous. The CDR3 runs 13 residues. CDR1 and CDR2 from the germline V gene are DFQATT and SNEGSKA (reference sequence). Trimming took 6 bases from V and 2 from J, leaving 12 bases between them.

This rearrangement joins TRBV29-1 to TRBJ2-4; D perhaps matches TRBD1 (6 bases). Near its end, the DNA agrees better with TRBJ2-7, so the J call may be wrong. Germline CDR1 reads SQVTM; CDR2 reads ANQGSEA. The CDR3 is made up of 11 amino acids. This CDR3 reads CGGDQGHEQYF. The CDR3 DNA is TGCGGCGGTGACCAGGGGCACGAGCAGTACTTC.

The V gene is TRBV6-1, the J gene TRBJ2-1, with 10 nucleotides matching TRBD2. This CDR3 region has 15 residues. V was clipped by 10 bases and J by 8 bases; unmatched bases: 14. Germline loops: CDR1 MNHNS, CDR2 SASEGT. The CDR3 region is CAIQLWPSGSYEQFF. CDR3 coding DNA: TGTGCCATCCAACTTTGGCCTAGCGGGAGCTATGAGCAGTTCTTC.

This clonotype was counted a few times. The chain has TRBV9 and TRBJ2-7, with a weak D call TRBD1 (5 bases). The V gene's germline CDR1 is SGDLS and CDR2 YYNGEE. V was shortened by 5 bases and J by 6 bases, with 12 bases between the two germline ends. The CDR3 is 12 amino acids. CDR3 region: CASRGDRSEQYF. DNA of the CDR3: TGTGCCAGCAGAGGAGACAGATCCGAGCAGTACTTC.